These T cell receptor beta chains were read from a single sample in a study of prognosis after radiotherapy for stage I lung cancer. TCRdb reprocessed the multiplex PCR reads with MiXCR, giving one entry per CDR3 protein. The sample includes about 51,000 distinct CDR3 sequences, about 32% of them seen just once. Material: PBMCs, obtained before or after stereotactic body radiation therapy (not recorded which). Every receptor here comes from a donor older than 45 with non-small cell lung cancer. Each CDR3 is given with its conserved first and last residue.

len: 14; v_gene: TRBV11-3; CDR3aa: CASSLGGVGETQYF
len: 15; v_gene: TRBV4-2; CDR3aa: CASSQVFGGKAEAFF
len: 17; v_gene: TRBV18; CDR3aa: CASSPRDRGTGANVLTF
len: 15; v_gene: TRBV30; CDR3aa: CAWSRQGLRNSPLHF
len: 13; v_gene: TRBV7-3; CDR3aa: CASSPSGDYEQYF
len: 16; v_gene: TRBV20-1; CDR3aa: CSARSTVPSGSNEQFF
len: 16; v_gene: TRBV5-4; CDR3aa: CASSSPGQGATGELFF
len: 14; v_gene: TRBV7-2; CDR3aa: CASSYRAGENIQYF
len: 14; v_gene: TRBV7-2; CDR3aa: CATAAGGSTDTQYF
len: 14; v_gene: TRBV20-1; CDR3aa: CSARSGPTGNTIYF
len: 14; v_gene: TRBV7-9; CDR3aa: CASSLMESTDTQYF
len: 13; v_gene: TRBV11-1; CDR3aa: CAAWDPVSAEAFF
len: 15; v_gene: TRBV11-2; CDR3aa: CASSLEALSGNTIYF
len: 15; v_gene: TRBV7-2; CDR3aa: CASSSAFGQTDTKYF
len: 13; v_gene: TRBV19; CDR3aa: CASRTGDNSPLHF
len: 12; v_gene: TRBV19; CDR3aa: CASSGDTGELFF
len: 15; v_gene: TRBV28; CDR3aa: CASSGDSLGNTEAFF
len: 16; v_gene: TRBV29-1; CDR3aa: CSAEGATAAPQETQHF
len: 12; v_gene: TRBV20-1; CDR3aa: CSARQGVGEQYF
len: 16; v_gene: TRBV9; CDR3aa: CASSSTSGRATGELFF
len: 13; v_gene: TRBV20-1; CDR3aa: CSASRGVEDEQYF
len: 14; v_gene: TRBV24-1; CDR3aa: CATSSGRGTDTQYF
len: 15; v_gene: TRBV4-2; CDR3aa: CASSQVGENTGELFF
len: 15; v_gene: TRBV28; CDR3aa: CASSLSGFYQETQYF
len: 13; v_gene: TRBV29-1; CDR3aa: CSASTGPGNTIYF
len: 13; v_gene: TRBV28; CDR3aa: CASINIRTRELFF
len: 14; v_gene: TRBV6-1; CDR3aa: CASSGGRAGYGYTF